These 13 T cell receptor beta chains were all obtained from the same sample, sequenced in a study of T-cell reconstitution after alpha-beta-depleted transplantation in children. As it was prepared, the TCRbeta library received unique molecular identifiers. MiXCR, applied by TCRdb to the PCR reads, yields one record per CDR3 protein. The sample includes nearly 350,000 distinct CDR3 sequences, 16% of them seen just once. The input for sequencing was PBMCs, mostly from graft donor cells, taken 360 days after TCRalphabeta/CD19-depleted stem cell transplant. These receptors all stem from a male patient aged 2 to 10 who had a stem cell transplant for acute lymphoblastic leukemia, so the T cells may come from the graft donor.

This clonotype was observed a handful of times. The chain employs TRBV30 and TRBJ2-1; 9 positions match TRBD2. V shed 1 base, J shed 4 bases, and the junction held 11 bases outside the gene matches. Germline CDR1 and CDR2: GTSNPN and SVGIG (reference sequence). The CDR3 extends over 17 amino acids. In DNA, the CDR3 is TGTGCCTGGAGTGGGGTCTTAGCGGGAGCCCCGTACAATGAGCAGTTCTTC. It translates to CAWSGVLAGAPYNEQFF.

This clonotype was counted many times. The chain joins TRBV5-6 to TRBJ2-7; 8 nucleotides match TRBD1. The V gene end was trimmed by 5 bases and the J gene end by 5 bases; junction bases not matched to a gene: 12. This CDR3 has 15 residues. Germline assignment: CDR1 SGHDT and CDR2 YYEEEE. CDR3 sequence reads: CASRKTPGQEHEQYF. CDR3 coding DNA: TGTGCCAGCAGGAAAACGCCGGGACAGGAGCACGAGCAGTACTTC.

This clonotype was seen a handful of times. The V call is TRBV28, the J call TRBJ2-1, with 7 bases that match TRBD1. The CDR3 totals 16 residues. The junction had 8 bases not matched to a gene; V was cut back by 5 bases and J by 1 base. The germline gives CDR1 MDHEN, CDR2 SYDVKM. Here the CDR3 reads CASSPPRGHSYNEQFF. The DNA of the CDR3 is TGTGCCAGCAGTCCGCCGAGGGGGCATTCCTACAATGAGCAGTTCTTC.

This clonotype has just a few counts. The chain couples TRBV2 to TRBJ2-5; D might be TRBD1 (5 bases). V was pared by 3 bases and J by 1 base, with 12 bases between. This CDR3 comprises 15 residues. Per the germline V gene, CDR1 is SNHLY and CDR2 is FYNNEI. CDR3 loop: CASSDPGHLQETQYF. The CDR3 DNA reads as TGTGCCAGCAGTGACCCCGGACACCTCCAAGAGACCCAGTACTTC.

A remark on this clonotype: An end of the junction does not agree with germline; a read error may underlie this. This rearrangement joins TRBV3-1 to TRBJ2-1, with 8 bases aligning to TRBD2. CDR3 size: 19 residues. Germline V gives CDR1 LGHDT, CDR2 YNNKEL (reference sequence). The CDR3 DNA follows: TGTGCCAGCACCCAAGATCCGAGCGGGAGTGTGAGCTCCTACAATGAGCAGTTCTTC. This gives the protein CASTQDPSGSVSSYNEQFF.

This clonotype appeared a few times. One end of the junction is discordant with germline, which a read error may explain. This chain links TRBV6-2 or TRBV6-3 with TRBJ2-1; either TRBD1 or TRBD2 may fit D (7 bases each). The length of the CDR3 is 11 residues. CDR1 is MNHEY and CDR2 is SVGEGT in the germline V gene. The CDR3 spells CASSQGGAEVF. In DNA, the CDR3 is TGTGCCAGCAGCCAGGGGGGGGCTGAGGTCTTC.

This clonotype came up many times. The V call is TRBV12-3 or TRBV12-4, the J call TRBJ1-2; 10 nucleotides line up with TRBD1. Germline trimming cut 7 bases from V and 8 bases from J; bases unmatched to any gene: 7. This CDR3 spans 13 amino acids. The CDR3 here is CASIRTGGRGYTF. CDR3 bases: TGTGCCAGCATTCGGACAGGGGGACGAGGCTACACCTTC.

This clonotype came up a few times. The CDR3 DNA follows: TGTGCCAGCAGCTTAGGGGGACTAGCGGCCCGGGACACAGATACGCAGTATTTT. It encodes CASSLGGLAARDTDTQYF. The genes are TRBV11-1 and TRBJ2-3; 11 positions match TRBD2. This CDR3 comprises 18 residues. The germline gives CDR1 SGHAT, CDR2 FQDESV (reference sequence). The V gene end was trimmed by 1 base and the J gene end by 2 bases; junction bases not matched to a gene: 8. Supplemented by reference TRBV11-1 and TRBJ2-3, the full variable domain reads EAEVAQSPRYKITEKSQAVAFWCDPISGHATLYWYRQILGQGPELLVQFQDESVVDDSQLPKDRFSAERLKGVDSTLKIQPAELGDSAMYLCASSLGGLAARDTDTQYFGPGTRLTVL.

This sequence joins TRBV12-3 or TRBV12-4 and TRBJ2-1; 7 bases are shared with TRBD1. Trimming removed 6 bases from V and 4 bases from J; junction bases left unmatched: 3. The CDR3 runs to 13 residues. CDR3 nucleotide sequence: TGTGCCAGCAGCTCGGGACAGTACAATGAGCAGTTCTTC. This encodes CASSSGQYNEQFF.

This sequence joins TRBV2 and TRBJ2-2, with 11 positions matching TRBD2. CDR1 is SNHLY and CDR2 is FYNNEI in the germline V gene. The CDR3 totals 14 residues. Trimming at V came to 8 bases and at J to 5 bases, leaving 4 bases not matched to a gene. CDR3 DNA sequence: TGTGCCAGCGGGACTAGCGGAGCTACCGGGGAGCTGTTTTTT. It is translated as CASGTSGATGELFF.

The J gene is TRBJ1-2, the V gene TRBV4-3, with D hard to call. Germline assignment: CDR1 LGHNA and CDR2 YSLEER. Trimming stripped 3 bases from V and 2 bases from J, with 13 bases between. This CDR3 region has 15 residues. The CDR3 bases are TGCGCCAGCAGCCAGAGGGAGCGGGGAAACTATGGCTACACCTTC. Protein product: CASSQRERGNYGYTF.

This clonotype was observed a handful of times. This chain uses TRBV27 with TRBJ2-3; unclear D gene. Germline V gives CDR1 MNHEY, CDR2 SMNVEV (reference sequence). The CDR3 has 17 residues. The germline V and J ends were trimmed by 5 bases and 1 base, with 19 bases remaining between them. The CDR3 protein is CASSPRPALLRTDTQYF. The CDR3 coding sequence is TGTGCCAGCAGTCCCCGACCGGCCCTACTACGCACAGATACGCAGTATTTT.

This rearrangement joins TRBV27 to TRBJ2-7; 8 positions match TRBD2. The CDR3 spans 18 residues. V gave up 5 bases and J gave up 3 bases; unmatched junction bases: 18. Germline values: CDR1 MNHEY, CDR2 SMNVEV (reference sequence). CDR3 in DNA: TGTGCCAGCAGTCCACGAGTAGCGGGATCACCCGTTAACTACGAGCAGTACTTC. It specifies CASSPRVAGSPVNYEQYF.